The rows below give T cell receptor beta chains drawn from one sample of a study of CD8 T cells in ankylosing spondylitis. One entry per CDR3 protein results from TCRdb running MiXCR on the 5' RACE reads. The sample has about 250,000 distinct CDR3 sequences, 30% to 35% seen once. The sequenced sample was blood, either unsorted or a sorted T cell fraction (not recorded which). All receptors come from a male donor with ankylosing spondylitis or in good health (not recorded which). CDR3s include the opening cysteine and the closing phenylalanine or tryptophan. The D gene is left open where the match is weak. Clone size is shown for a subset of rows, as once, few, many or a class of expanded clone.

d_gene: -; j_gene: TRBJ2-3; abundance: once; v_gene: TRBV20-1; CDR3aa: CSVPRAFDKADTQYF; CDR3nt: TGCAGTGTCCCCCGGGCCTTCGATAAGGCAGATACGCAGTATTTT
d_gene: -; j_gene: TRBJ2-3; abundance: -; v_gene: TRBV21-1; CDR3aa: CASSKRRDMLTTDTQYF; CDR3nt: TGTGCCAGCAGCAAAAGGCGGGACATGCTCACCACAGATACGCAGTATTTT
d_gene: -; j_gene: TRBJ1-4; abundance: few; v_gene: TRBV6-5; CDR3aa: CASSYGADEKLFF; CDR3nt: TGTGCCAGCAGTTACGGTGCTGATGAAAAACTGTTTTTT
d_gene: TRBD1; j_gene: TRBJ1-4; abundance: few; v_gene: TRBV6-5; CDR3aa: CASSYGQGATNEKLFF; CDR3nt: TGTGCCAGCAGTTACGGACAGGGCGCAACTAATGAAAAACTGTTTTTT
d_gene: -; j_gene: TRBJ2-3; abundance: -; v_gene: TRBV2; CDR3aa: CASSVNLGLAGSDTQYF; CDR3nt: TGTGCCAGCAGTGTGAATTTAGGGCTAGCCGGGTCAGATACGCAGTATTTT
d_gene: -; j_gene: TRBJ2-3; abundance: -; v_gene: TRBV4-1; CDR3aa: CASSQPWVSTDTQYF; CDR3nt: TGCGCCAGCAGCCAACCTTGGGTGAGCACAGATACGCAGTATTTT
d_gene: -; j_gene: TRBJ2-7; abundance: -; v_gene: TRBV20-1; CDR3aa: CSATGEGNEQYF; CDR3nt: TGCAGTGCTACGGGAGAGGGGAACGAGCAGTACTTC
d_gene: -; j_gene: TRBJ2-1; abundance: few; v_gene: TRBV29-1; CDR3aa: CSVEAAQNNEQFF; CDR3nt: TGCAGCGTTGAAGCGGCGCAAAACAATGAGCAGTTCTTC
d_gene: -; j_gene: TRBJ2-5; abundance: few; v_gene: TRBV6-2/TRBV6-3; CDR3aa: CASSSGAQETQYF; CDR3nt: TGTGCCAGCAGTTCGGGGGCCCAAGAGACCCAGTACTTC
d_gene: -; j_gene: TRBJ2-3; abundance: few; v_gene: TRBV6-1; CDR3aa: CASSQTLWDTQYF; CDR3nt: TGTGCCAGCAGTCAGACCCTGTGGGATACGCAGTATTTT
d_gene: TRBD2; j_gene: TRBJ2-5; abundance: -; v_gene: TRBV20-1; CDR3aa: CSARDLAGGSETQYF; CDR3nt: TGCAGTGCTAGAGATCTAGCGGGGGGCAGCGAGACCCAGTACTTC
d_gene: TRBD1; j_gene: TRBJ1-5; abundance: few; v_gene: TRBV12-3/TRBV12-4; CDR3aa: CASSLQGAVGQPQHF; CDR3nt: TGTGCCAGCAGTTTACAGGGGGCGGTAGGTCAGCCCCAGCATTTT
d_gene: -; j_gene: TRBJ2-3; abundance: -; v_gene: TRBV20-1; CDR3aa: CSASAVTSTDTQYF; CDR3nt: TGCAGTGCTAGTGCTGTTACTAGCACAGATACGCAGTATTTT
d_gene: -; j_gene: TRBJ1-2; abundance: -; v_gene: TRBV6-5; CDR3aa: CASSYGGEGYGYTF; CDR3nt: TGTGCCAGCAGTTACGGCGGCGAGGGGTATGGCTACACCTTC
d_gene: -; j_gene: TRBJ1-2; abundance: -; v_gene: TRBV6-5; CDR3aa: CASSSSLEEGYTF; CDR3nt: TGTGCCAGCAGTTCCAGCCTTGAGGAGGGCTACACCTTC
d_gene: -; j_gene: TRBJ1-3; abundance: -; v_gene: TRBV3-1; CDR3aa: CASSQSPSPNTIYF; CDR3nt: TGTGCCAGCAGCCAATCTCCCTCCCCAAACACCATATATTTT
d_gene: TRBD2; j_gene: TRBJ2-5; abundance: -; v_gene: TRBV7-2; CDR3aa: CASSSPSGQETQYF; CDR3nt: TGTGCCAGCAGCTCACCTAGCGGGCAAGAGACCCAGTACTTC
d_gene: TRBD1; j_gene: TRBJ2-7; abundance: -; v_gene: TRBV20-1; CDR3aa: CSAQDRPREQYF; CDR3nt: TGCAGTGCCCAGGACAGGCCCAGGGAGCAGTACTTC